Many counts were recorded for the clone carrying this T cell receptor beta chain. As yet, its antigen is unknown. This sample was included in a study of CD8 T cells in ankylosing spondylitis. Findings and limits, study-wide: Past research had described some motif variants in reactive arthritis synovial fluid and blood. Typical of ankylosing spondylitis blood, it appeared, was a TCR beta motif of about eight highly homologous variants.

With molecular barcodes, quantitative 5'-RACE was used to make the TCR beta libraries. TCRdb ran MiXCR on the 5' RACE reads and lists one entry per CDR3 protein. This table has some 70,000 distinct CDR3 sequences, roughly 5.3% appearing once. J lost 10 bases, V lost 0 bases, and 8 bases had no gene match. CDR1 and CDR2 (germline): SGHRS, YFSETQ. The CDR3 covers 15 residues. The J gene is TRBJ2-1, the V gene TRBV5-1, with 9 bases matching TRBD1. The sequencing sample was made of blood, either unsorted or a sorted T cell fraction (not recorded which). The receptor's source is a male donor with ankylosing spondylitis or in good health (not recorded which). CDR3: CASSLGDRGLEEQFF. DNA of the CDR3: TGCGCCAGCAGCTTGGGTGACAGGGGGTTGGAAGAGCAGTTCTTC.